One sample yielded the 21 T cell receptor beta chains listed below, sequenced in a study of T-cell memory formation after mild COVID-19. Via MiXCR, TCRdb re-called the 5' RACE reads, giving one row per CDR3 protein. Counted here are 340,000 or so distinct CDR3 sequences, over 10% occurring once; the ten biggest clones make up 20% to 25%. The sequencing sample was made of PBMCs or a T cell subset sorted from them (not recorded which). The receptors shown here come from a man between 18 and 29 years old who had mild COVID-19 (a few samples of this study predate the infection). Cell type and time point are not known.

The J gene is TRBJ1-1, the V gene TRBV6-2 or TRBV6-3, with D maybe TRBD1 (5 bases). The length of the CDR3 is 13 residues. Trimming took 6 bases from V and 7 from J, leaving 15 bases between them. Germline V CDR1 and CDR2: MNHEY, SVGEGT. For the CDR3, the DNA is TGTGCCAGCAGCCCAGGGACTGCTAATGAAGCTTTCTTT. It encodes CASSPGTANEAFF.

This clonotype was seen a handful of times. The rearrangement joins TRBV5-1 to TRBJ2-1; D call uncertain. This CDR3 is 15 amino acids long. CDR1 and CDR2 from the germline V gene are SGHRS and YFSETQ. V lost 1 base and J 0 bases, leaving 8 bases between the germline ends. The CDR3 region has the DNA TGCGCCAGCAGCTTGAGCCCCGGCTCCTACAATGAGCAGTTCTTC. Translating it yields CASSLSPGSYNEQFF.

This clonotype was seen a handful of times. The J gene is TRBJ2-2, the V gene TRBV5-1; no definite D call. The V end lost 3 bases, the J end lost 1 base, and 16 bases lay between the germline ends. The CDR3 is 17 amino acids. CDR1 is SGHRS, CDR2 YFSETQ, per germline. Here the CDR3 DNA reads TGCGCCAGCAGCTCTTGGCGGTCGGTTCTGAACACCGGGGAGCTGTTTTTT. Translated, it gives CASSSWRSVLNTGELFF.

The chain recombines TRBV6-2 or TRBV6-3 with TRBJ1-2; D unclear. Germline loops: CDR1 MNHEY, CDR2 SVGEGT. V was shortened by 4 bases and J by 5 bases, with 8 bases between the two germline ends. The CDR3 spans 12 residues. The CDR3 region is CASSLQEYGYTF. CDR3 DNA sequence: TGTGCCAGCAGTTTGCAGGAGTATGGCTACACCTTC.

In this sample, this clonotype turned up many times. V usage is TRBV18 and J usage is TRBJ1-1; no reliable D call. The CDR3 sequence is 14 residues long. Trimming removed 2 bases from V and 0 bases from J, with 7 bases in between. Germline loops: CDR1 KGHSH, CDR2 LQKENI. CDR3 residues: CASSPSGMNTEAFF. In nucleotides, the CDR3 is TGTGCCAGCTCACCAAGCGGAATGAACACTGAAGCTTTCTTT.

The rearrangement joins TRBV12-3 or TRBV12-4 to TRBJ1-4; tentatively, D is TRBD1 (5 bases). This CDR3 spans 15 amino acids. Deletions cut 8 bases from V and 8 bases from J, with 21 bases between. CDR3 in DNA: TGTGCCAGCCAAGTGGGGACGGCGCCGGGGGAAAAACTGTTTTTT. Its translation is CASQVGTAPGEKLFF.

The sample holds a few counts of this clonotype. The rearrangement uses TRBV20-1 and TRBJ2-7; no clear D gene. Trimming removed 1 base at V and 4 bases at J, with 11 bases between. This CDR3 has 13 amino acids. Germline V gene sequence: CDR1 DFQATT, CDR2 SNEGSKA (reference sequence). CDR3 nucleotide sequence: TGCAGTGCTAGAGTGAGTGGCTGGTACGAGCAGTACTTC. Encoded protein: CSARVSGWYEQYF.

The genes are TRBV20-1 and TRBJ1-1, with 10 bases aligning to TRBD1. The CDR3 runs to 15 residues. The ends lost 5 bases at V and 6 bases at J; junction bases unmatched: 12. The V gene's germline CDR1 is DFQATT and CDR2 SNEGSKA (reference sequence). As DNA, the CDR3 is TGCAGTGCTCTTCCGGGACAGGGGTCCCTGTCTGAAGCTTTCTTT. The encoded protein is CSALPGQGSLSEAFF.

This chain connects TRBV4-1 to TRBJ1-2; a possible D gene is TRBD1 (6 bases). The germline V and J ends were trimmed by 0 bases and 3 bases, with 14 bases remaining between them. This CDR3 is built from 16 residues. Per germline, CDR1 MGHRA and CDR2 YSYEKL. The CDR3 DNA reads TGCGCCAGCAGCCAAGATCCCAGGGGCACCTACTATGGCTACACCTTC. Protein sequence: CASSQDPRGTYYGYTF.

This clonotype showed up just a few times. The CDR3, as DNA: TGTGCCAGCAGTGAATTGGGCAGGGGACACTCTGGAAACACCATATATTTT. As protein: CASSELGRGHSGNTIYF. This chain joins TRBV25-1 and TRBJ1-3, with D perhaps TRBD1 (6 bases). This CDR3 spans 17 amino acids. Germline lookup yields CDR1 MGHDK and CDR2 SYGVNS. The V end was cut by 1 base, the J end by 0 bases, with 13 bases between.

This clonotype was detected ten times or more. Here the CDR3 reads CASSYSQTREKLFF. DNA for the CDR3: TGTGCCAGCAGTTACTCACAGACGCGTGAAAAACTGTTTTTT. The rearrangement joins TRBV6-5 to TRBJ1-4; no reliable D call. The germline V gene encodes CDR1 MNHEY and CDR2 SVGAGI. This CDR3 is built from 14 residues. Trimming pared 0 bases from V and 7 bases from J, leaving 9 bases between.

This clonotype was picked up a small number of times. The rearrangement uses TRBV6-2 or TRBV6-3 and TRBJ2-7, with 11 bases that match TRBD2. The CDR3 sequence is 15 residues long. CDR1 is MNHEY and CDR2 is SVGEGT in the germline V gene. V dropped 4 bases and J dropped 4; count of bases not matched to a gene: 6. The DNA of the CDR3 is TGTGCCAGCAGTTGGGGACTAGCGGTTATTTACGAGCAGTACTTC. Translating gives CASSWGLAVIYEQYF.

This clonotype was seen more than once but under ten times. In DNA form, the CDR3 reads TGTGCCAGCAGCTTGACAGCGGGGGGGCCTTCGGATGAGCAGTTCTTC. It codes for CASSLTAGGPSDEQFF. The J gene is TRBJ2-1, the V gene TRBV5-4, with 10 bases identical to TRBD2. V was pared by 1 base and J by 8 bases, with 9 bases of the junction left unmatched. This CDR3 is built from 16 residues. CDR1 and CDR2 from the germline V gene are SGHNT and YYREEE (reference sequence).

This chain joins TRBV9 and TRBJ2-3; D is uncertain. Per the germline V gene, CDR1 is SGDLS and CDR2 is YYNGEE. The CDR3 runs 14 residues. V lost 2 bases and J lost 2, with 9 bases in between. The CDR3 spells CASSVSPDTDTQYF. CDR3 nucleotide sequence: TGTGCCAGCAGCGTGAGCCCAGACACAGATACGCAGTATTTT.

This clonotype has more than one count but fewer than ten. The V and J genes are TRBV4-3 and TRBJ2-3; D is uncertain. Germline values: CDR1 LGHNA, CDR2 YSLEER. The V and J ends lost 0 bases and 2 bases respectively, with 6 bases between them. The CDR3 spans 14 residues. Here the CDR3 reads CASSQEGLTDTQYF. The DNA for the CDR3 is TGCGCCAGCAGCCAAGAGGGTCTCACAGATACGCAGTATTTT.

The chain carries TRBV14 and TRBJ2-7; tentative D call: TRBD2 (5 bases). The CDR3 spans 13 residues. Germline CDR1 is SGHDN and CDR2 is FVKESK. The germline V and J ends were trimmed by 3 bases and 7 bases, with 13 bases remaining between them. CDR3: CASSHPQSGEQYV. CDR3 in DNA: TGTGCCAGCAGCCATCCACAATCGGGGGAGCAGTACGTC.

CDR3 coding DNA: TGTGCCAGCACCACCGGGGGGGGGATCACCGGGGAGCTGTTTTTT. The encoded protein is CASTTGGGITGELFF. J is TRBJ2-2 and V is TRBV27, with 8 bases matching TRBD2. In germline, CDR1 is MNHEY, CDR2 SMNVEV (reference sequence). V shed 7 bases and J 4 bases; nucleotides not matched to a gene: 8. The CDR3 spans 15 residues.

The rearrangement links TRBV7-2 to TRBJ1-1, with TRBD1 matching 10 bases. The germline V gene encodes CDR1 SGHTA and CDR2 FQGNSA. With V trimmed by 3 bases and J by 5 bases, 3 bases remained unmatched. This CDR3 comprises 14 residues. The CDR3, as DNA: TGTGCCAGCAGCTTCCGGGACAGGGGTACTGAAGCTTTCTTT. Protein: CASSFRDRGTEAFF.

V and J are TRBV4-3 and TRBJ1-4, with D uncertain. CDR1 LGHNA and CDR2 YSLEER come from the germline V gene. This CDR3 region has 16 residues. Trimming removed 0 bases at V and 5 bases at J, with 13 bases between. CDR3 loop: CASSQDFGLENEKLFF. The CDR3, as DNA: TGCGCCAGCAGCCAAGATTTTGGGCTTGAAAATGAAAAACTGTTTTTT.

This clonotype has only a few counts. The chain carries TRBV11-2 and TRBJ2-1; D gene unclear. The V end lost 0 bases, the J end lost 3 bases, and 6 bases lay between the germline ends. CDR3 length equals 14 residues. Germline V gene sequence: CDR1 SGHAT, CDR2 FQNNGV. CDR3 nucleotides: TGTGCCAGCAGCTTAGAGCGCAACTACAATGAGCAGTTCTTC. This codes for CASSLERNYNEQFF. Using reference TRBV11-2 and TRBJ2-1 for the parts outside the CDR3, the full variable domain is EAGVAQSPRYKIIEKRQSVAFWCNPISGHATLYWYQQILGQGPKLLIQFQNNGVVDDSQLPKDRFSAERLKGVDSTLKIQPAKLEDSAVYLCASSLERNYNEQFFGPGTRLTVL.

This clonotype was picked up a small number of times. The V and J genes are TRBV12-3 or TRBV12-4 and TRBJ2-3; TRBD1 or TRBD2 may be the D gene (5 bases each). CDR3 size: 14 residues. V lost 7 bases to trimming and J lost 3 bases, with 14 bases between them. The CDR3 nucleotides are TGTGCCAGCAATGGATGGGGGTGGACAGATACGCAGTATTTT. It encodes CASNGWGWTDTQYF.